These T cell receptor beta chains were read from a single sample in a study of cytomegalovirus exposure and HLA in healthy donors. TCRdb's table, derived via immunoSEQ multiplex PCR, lists solely in-frame clones and lacks some. Of 150,000 to 200,000 clones listed, under 80% are singletons. Sequenced: PBMCs. These receptors were obtained from a woman aged 45-59 years in good health and CMV-seropositive. The CDR3 runs from the conserved cysteine through the conserved F or W. The order of the fields is V gene, J gene, CDR3 protein.

v_call: TRBV6-5; j_call: TRBJ2-7; cdr3_aa: CASRAGGGDEQYF
v_call: TRBV27; j_call: TRBJ2-7; cdr3_aa: CASSLSFGYEQYF
v_call: TRBV7-3; j_call: TRBJ2-3; cdr3_aa: CASSSGINEDTQYF
v_call: TRBV6-6; j_call: TRBJ1-2; cdr3_aa: CASSYPRDRGSYGYTF
v_call: TRBV2; j_call: TRBJ2-3; cdr3_aa: CASSEERGDFTDTQYF
v_call: TRBV5-1; j_call: TRBJ1-4; cdr3_aa: CASSFGARYEKLFF
v_call: TRBV5-8; j_call: TRBJ2-3; cdr3_aa: CASSRGGTDTQYF
v_call: TRBV5-6; j_call: TRBJ2-5; cdr3_aa: CASSLDQAVQETQYF
v_call: TRBV5-1; j_call: TRBJ2-7; cdr3_aa: CASSSGTSGGGEQYF
v_call: TRBV29-1; j_call: TRBJ2-2; cdr3_aa: CSVTGLTGELFF
v_call: TRBV5-6; j_call: TRBJ2-5; cdr3_aa: CASSLGTEETQYF
v_call: TRBV6-5; j_call: TRBJ2-7; cdr3_aa: CASKSGGREQYF
v_call: TRBV5-6; j_call: TRBJ2-7; cdr3_aa: CASSLGFRYYEQYF
v_call: TRBV7-6; j_call: TRBJ2-5; cdr3_aa: CASSLAGPLETQYF
v_call: TRBV6-1; j_call: TRBJ2-5; cdr3_aa: CASSRDRGAQETQYF
v_call: TRBV19; j_call: TRBJ2-2; cdr3_aa: CASSILSTGELFF
v_call: TRBV5-1; j_call: TRBJ2-3; cdr3_aa: CASSLGTRGDTQYF
v_call: TRBV5-1; j_call: TRBJ1-2; cdr3_aa: CASSFRGTGTYGYTF
v_call: TRBV29-1; j_call: TRBJ1-2; cdr3_aa: CSVEGTGNDGYTF
v_call: TRBV7-9; j_call: TRBJ1-4; cdr3_aa: CASSLSLGAEHEKLFF
v_call: TRBV7-9; j_call: TRBJ1-6; cdr3_aa: CASSSMTGGNSPLHF
v_call: TRBV6-4; j_call: TRBJ2-7; cdr3_aa: CASSERLADNFPYEQYF
v_call: TRBV9; j_call: TRBJ2-1; cdr3_aa: CASSVGWRGGREQFF
v_call: TRBV6-5; j_call: TRBJ1-2; cdr3_aa: CASRTQTRGYTF
v_call: TRBV2; j_call: TRBJ2-5; cdr3_aa: CASRPQETQYF
v_call: TRBV5-1; j_call: TRBJ2-1; cdr3_aa: CASSPDSPYNEQFF
v_call: TRBV30; j_call: TRBJ2-2; cdr3_aa: CAWSVKGAPGELFF
v_call: TRBV19; j_call: TRBJ1-2; cdr3_aa: CASSMVPVYGYTF
v_call: TRBV19; j_call: TRBJ2-3; cdr3_aa: CASTGGTTSTDTQYF
v_call: TRBV7-9; j_call: TRBJ1-2; cdr3_aa: CSSSFRRDTF
v_call: TRBV7-9; j_call: TRBJ1-1; cdr3_aa: CASSPPLLNTEAFF
v_call: TRBV19; j_call: TRBJ1-2; cdr3_aa: CASSHTTGYYGYTF
v_call: TRBV6-6; j_call: TRBJ2-7; cdr3_aa: CASSYSSGFEQYF
v_call: TRBV7-3; j_call: TRBJ1-6; cdr3_aa: CASSSGTTKNSPLHF
v_call: TRBV5-4; j_call: TRBJ2-1; cdr3_aa: CASSRRQGKYNEQFF
v_call: TRBV19; j_call: TRBJ2-1; cdr3_aa: CASSMSPGTNYNEQFF
v_call: TRBV7-9; j_call: TRBJ1-1; cdr3_aa: CASSLVSAGGSEAFF
v_call: TRBV5-1; j_call: TRBJ2-6; cdr3_aa: CASSLGQGGTFGANVLTF
v_call: TRBV6-1; j_call: TRBJ1-1; cdr3_aa: CASTGQGSTEAFF
v_call: TRBV5-4; j_call: TRBJ2-3; cdr3_aa: CASSFNRGQGRF
v_call: TRBV29-1; j_call: TRBJ2-1; cdr3_aa: CSVDGGDNEQFF
v_call: TRBV14; j_call: TRBJ2-7; cdr3_aa: CASRSTSTDYEQYF
v_call: TRBV5-1; j_call: TRBJ2-7; cdr3_aa: CATARTSGGSYEQHF
v_call: TRBV9; j_call: TRBJ1-1; cdr3_aa: CASSDSITEAFF
v_call: TRBV5-6; j_call: TRBJ1-5; cdr3_aa: CASSLAGQPQHF
v_call: TRBV29-1; j_call: TRBJ2-7; cdr3_aa: CSVVIPSGDYEQYF
v_call: TRBV29-1; j_call: TRBJ1-1; cdr3_aa: CSVILAGTGLNTEAFF
v_call: TRBV7-9; j_call: TRBJ1-2; cdr3_aa: CSSSLAGTEYGYTF
v_call: TRBV7-9; j_call: TRBJ2-5; cdr3_aa: CASSWPRGAGGQETQYF
v_call: TRBV7-2; j_call: TRBJ2-7; cdr3_aa: CASSLDGRFAYEQYF
v_call: TRBV19; j_call: TRBJ2-7; cdr3_aa: CASSPDRRGYEQYF
v_call: TRBV5-1; j_call: TRBJ1-1; cdr3_aa: CASSLGDRGFAFF
v_call: TRBV27; j_call: TRBJ1-2; cdr3_aa: CAAGDGPRYGYTF